These 27 T cell receptor beta chains were all obtained from the same sample, sequenced in a study of early T cells in non-severe SARS-CoV-2 infection. TCRdb used MiXCR to reprocess the 5' RACE reads, holding one entry per CDR3 protein. The table shows about 110,000 distinct CDR3 sequences, with over 10% occurring only once. Sample: whole blood. These receptors were taken from an adult who was a healthcare worker with PCR-confirmed SARS-CoV-2 infection or an uninfected control (not recorded which).

There are a few counts of this clonotype. The chain uses TRBV7-8 and TRBJ1-6; D not certain. The CDR3 is made up of 15 amino acids. The V and J ends lost 1 base and 7 bases respectively, with 11 bases between them. Germline V gene data show CDR1 as SGHVS and CDR2 as FQNEAQ. Here the CDR3 reads CASSLGVQLNSPLHF. The CDR3 nucleotides read TGTGCCAGCAGCTTAGGAGTACAGCTCAATTCACCCCTCCACTTT.

This clonotype occurred once. The chain carries TRBV19 and TRBJ2-1; TRBD2 might be the D (6 bases). The ends were cut back, 3 bases at V and 6 bases at J, with 21 bases in the middle. The CDR3 has 17 amino acids. From germline, CDR1 is LNHDA and CDR2 SQIVND (reference sequence). The CDR3 sequence is CASSISSANPTANEQFF. CDR3 in DNA: TGTGCCAGTAGTATTTCTAGCGCGAACCCCACAGCCAATGAGCAGTTCTTC. Complete variable domain (other parts from reference TRBV19 and TRBJ2-1): DGGITQSPKYLFRKEGQNVTLSCEQNLNHDAMYWYRQDPGQGLRLIYYSQIVNDFQKGDIAEGYSVSREKKESFPLTVTSAQKNPTAFYLCASSISSANPTANEQFFGPGTRLTVL.

This clonotype was seen ten or more times. This chain joins TRBV12-5 and TRBJ1-2, with no clear D. V dropped 2 bases and J dropped 8 bases, with 15 bases sitting between them. Germline V gene lookup returns CDR1 LGHNT and CDR2 FRNRAP. The CDR3 has 14 amino acids. CDR3 protein: CASGLYSPSPGYTF. The DNA of the CDR3 is TGTGCTAGTGGTTTGTACAGTCCTAGTCCGGGCTACACCTTC.

The chain is built from TRBV5-1 and TRBJ2-4; TRBD2 is a possible D gene (5 bases). Germline CDR1 and CDR2: SGHRS and YFSETQ. Trimming took off 0 bases at V and 8 bases at J, with 12 bases between the two ends. CDR3 length: 14 amino acids. CDR3 nucleotide sequence: TGCGCCAGCAGCTTGGAACTAGTTCAACACATTCAGTACTTC. It is translated as CASSLELVQHIQYF.

The chain recombines TRBV5-1 with TRBJ2-7; D not resolved. V shed 5 bases and J shed 0 bases, with 12 bases lying between them. The CDR3 contains 14 residues. Germline V lookup: CDR1 SGHRS, CDR2 YFSETQ. For the CDR3, the DNA is TGCGCCAGCAGACTTCACGCGAGCTCCTACGAGCAGTACTTC. It codes for CASRLHASSYEQYF. Drawing the rest from reference TRBV5-1 and TRBJ2-7, the complete variable domain is KAGVTQTPRYLIKTRGQQVTLSCSPISGHRSVSWYQQTPGQGLQFLFEYFSETQRNKGNFPGRFSGRQFSNSRSEMNVSTLELGDSALYLCASRLHASSYEQYFGPGTRLTVT.

This clonotype occurred a few times. The gene calls are TRBV7-3 and TRBJ2-1; D uncertain. The CDR3 length is 14 residues. V lost 2 bases and J lost 4, with 9 bases in between. CDR1 is SGHTA, CDR2 FQGTGA, per germline. The CDR3 DNA reads as TGTGCCAGCAGCTTAGTCGGAAATTACAATGAGCAGTTCTTC. It codes for CASSLVGNYNEQFF.

This clonotype has only one observation. V is TRBV12-3 or TRBV12-4 and J is TRBJ2-1; a weak D match, TRBD1 (6 bases). The CDR3 has 15 residues. V gave up 6 bases and J gave up 5 bases, with 17 bases separating them. In DNA form, the CDR3 reads TGTGCCAGCAGCCAATACAGGGATCTAAACAATGAGCAGTTCTTC. It encodes CASSQYRDLNNEQFF.

The chain carries TRBV28 and TRBJ2-7, with D uncertain. This CDR3 contains 12 residues. V was clipped by 6 bases and J by 2 bases, with 8 bases between them. Looked up from germline, CDR1 is MDHEN and CDR2 is SYDVKM. In nucleotides, the CDR3 is TGTGCCAGCAGGGGTCGACCCTACGAGCAGTACTTC. Amino acid sequence: CASRGRPYEQYF. The entire variable domain, with the rest obtained from reference TRBV28 and TRBJ2-7, is as follows: DVKVTQSSRYLVKRTGEKVFLECVQDMDHENMFWYRQDPGLGLRLIYFSYDVKMKEKGDIPEGYSVSREKKERFSLILESASTNQTSMYLCASRGRPYEQYFGPGTRLTVT.

This clonotype was seen many times. This chain uses TRBV19 with TRBJ2-1, with 15 bases that match TRBD2. CDR1 is LNHDA, CDR2 SQIVND, per germline (reference sequence). The CDR3 is 18 residues long. J was trimmed by 0 bases and V by 6 bases; bases with no gene match: 6. This chain's CDR3 is CASSGGTSGRSSYNEQFF. DNA of the CDR3: TGTGCCAGTAGCGGGGGGACTAGCGGGAGGAGCTCCTACAATGAGCAGTTCTTC.

The rearrangement links TRBV27 to TRBJ1-4; D uncertain. The CDR3 length is 15 residues. Germline CDR1 and CDR2: MNHEY and SMNVEV (reference sequence). V lost 1 base to trimming and J lost 0 bases, with 6 bases between them. The CDR3 DNA sequence: TGTGCCAGCAGTTTATTCCAAACAACTAATGAAAAACTGTTTTTT. This encodes CASSLFQTTNEKLFF. Drawing the rest from reference TRBV27 and TRBJ1-4, the complete variable domain is EAQVTQNPRYLITVTGKKLTVTCSQNMNHEYMSWYRQDPGLGLRQIYYSMNVEVTDKGDVPEGYKVSRKEKRNFPLILESPSPNQTSLYFCASSLFQTTNEKLFFGSGTQLSVL.

The sample holds a few counts of this clonotype. In nucleotides, the CDR3 is TGTGCCAGCAGTGCCAGTAGGCCTCAAGAGACCCAGTACTTC. Residues: CASSASRPQETQYF. This sequence joins TRBV11-2 and TRBJ2-5; D gene uncertain. V gave up 6 bases and J gave up 2 bases, with 13 bases separating them. Germline V gene lookup returns CDR1 SGHAT and CDR2 FQNNGV. The CDR3 is 14 amino acids.

V and J are TRBV11-3 and TRBJ2-1; 7 positions match TRBD2. The V gene end was trimmed by 1 base and the J gene end by 6 bases; junction bases not matched to a gene: 3. This CDR3 has 14 residues. The germline V gene has CDR1 SGHNT and CDR2 YENEEA. Here the CDR3 reads CASSLAPSGNEQFF. The CDR3 region has the DNA TGTGCCAGCAGCTTAGCCCCTAGCGGCAATGAGCAGTTCTTC. The complete variable domain, with remaining parts taken from reference TRBV11-3 and TRBJ2-1, reads EAGVVQSPRYKIIEKKQPVAFWCNPISGHNTLYWYLQNLGQGPELLIRYENEEAVDDSQLPKDRFSAERLKGVDSTLKIQPAELGDSAVYLCASSLAPSGNEQFFGPGTRLTVL.

This clonotype has a handful of counts. The chain couples TRBV24-1 to TRBJ2-1; 14 bases match TRBD2. Germline V lookup: CDR1 KGHDR, CDR2 SFDVKD. J lost 8 bases, V lost 3 bases, and 8 bases had no gene match. The CDR3 is 17 amino acids. The CDR3 sequence: CATSDRRLAGGVDEQFF. The CDR3, as DNA: TGTGCCACCAGTGATCGTCGACTAGCGGGAGGGGTGGATGAGCAGTTCTTC.

The gene calls are TRBV10-3 and TRBJ2-7; tentative D call: TRBD1 (6 bases). V was pared by 0 bases and J by 1 base, with 7 bases between. Germline CDR1 reads ENHRY; CDR2 reads SYGVKD. This CDR3 contains 14 residues. The CDR3 DNA sequence: TGTGCCATCAGTGAGTCTGGGACATCCTACGAGCAGTACTTC. Translating it yields CAISESGTSYEQYF.

This clonotype was seen a few times. The chain joins TRBV7-3 to TRBJ1-6; D is undetermined. The V and J ends lost 0 bases and 8 bases respectively, with 5 bases between them. CDR1 is SGHTA and CDR2 is FQGTGA in the germline V gene. The CDR3 has 13 residues. CDR3 bases: TGTGCCAGCAGCTTAACTAGAGATTCACCCCTCCACTTT. Protein sequence: CASSLTRDSPLHF.

The V call is TRBV12-3 or TRBV12-4, the J call TRBJ2-1; D may be TRBD2 (6 bases). The CDR3 is made up of 12 amino acids. Deletions cut 6 bases from V and 8 bases from J, with 11 bases between. The CDR3, as DNA: TGTGCCAGCAGCCCGACTAGTGATGAGCAGTTCTTC. As protein: CASSPTSDEQFF.

This sequence joins TRBV10-1 and TRBJ1-2; D is ambiguous. This CDR3 region has 14 residues. V lost 3 bases and J 9 bases, leaving 17 bases between the germline ends. The germline V gene encodes CDR1 WNHNN and CDR2 SYGVQD (reference sequence). The CDR3 protein is CASSEDRAVTSYTF. CDR3 DNA: TGCGCCAGCAGTGAAGATCGGGCCGTTACGAGCTACACCTTC.

This clonotype turned up a few times. The chain joins TRBV18 to TRBJ2-7; D gene unclear. Germline-derived CDR1 and CDR2 are KGHSH and LQKENI. The V gene lost 1 base and the J gene lost 6 bases, with 16 bases spanning the gap. CDR3 length: 15 amino acids. The CDR3 reads CASSPLGHLDFEQYF. The CDR3 nucleotides are TGTGCCAGCTCACCACTAGGGCATTTGGATTTCGAGCAGTACTTC.

This clonotype has only a few counts. The rearrangement links TRBV7-6 to TRBJ1-5; D might be TRBD1 (5 bases). V dropped 2 bases and J dropped 3 bases, with 11 bases sitting between them. There are 15 residues in the CDR3. Germline V gives CDR1 SGHVS, CDR2 FNYEAQ. The CDR3 region is CASSLLAGLNQPQHF. As DNA, the CDR3 is TGTGCCAGCAGCTTACTCGCAGGGCTCAATCAGCCCCAGCATTTT.

There are many counts of this clonotype. The V gene is TRBV28, the J gene TRBJ2-3; D gene unclear. Trimming cost V 1 base and J 2 bases, with 7 bases left between them. Germline V gene data show CDR1 as MDHEN and CDR2 as SYDVKM. CDR3 length equals 14 residues. CDR3 nucleotide sequence: TGTGCCAGCAGTTTATTTTCCTCCACAGATACGCAGTATTTT. Translation: CASSLFSSTDTQYF.

Ten or more counts support this clonotype. The chain combines TRBV7-3 with TRBJ2-1; TRBD1 matches at 8 bases. Germline values: CDR1 SGHTA, CDR2 FQGTGA. Unmatched junction bases numbered 10, after V lost 5 bases and J lost 4 bases. This CDR3 is 16 amino acids long. The CDR3 sequence is CASSLRTGSFYNEQFF. CDR3 in DNA: TGTGCCAGCAGCCTGAGGACAGGGAGTTTTTACAATGAGCAGTTCTTC.

The table lists this clonotype with a few counts. The chain carries TRBV24-1 and TRBJ2-7; D might be TRBD2 (5 bases). Germline V gene sequence: CDR1 KGHDR, CDR2 SFDVKD. Trimming left V 4 bases short and J 6 bases short, with 15 bases between. This CDR3 has 14 amino acids. The CDR3 reads CATSDPGRGGEQYF. In DNA form, the CDR3 reads TGTGCCACCAGTGACCCTGGACGGGGTGGCGAGCAGTACTTC.

The V call is TRBV4-1, the J call TRBJ1-4, with no clear D. Germline lookup yields CDR1 MGHRA and CDR2 YSYEKL. V shed 3 bases and J shed 8 bases, with 22 bases lying between them. The CDR3 totals 17 residues. This chain's CDR3 is CASSQLTGAQSGEKLFF. The CDR3 DNA reads TGCGCCAGCAGCCAGCTGACCGGTGCCCAGTCGGGGGAAAAACTGTTTTTT.

The sample holds a few counts of this clonotype. This chain links TRBV29-1 with TRBJ2-7, with 9 bases fitting TRBD2. V was clipped by 7 bases and J by 6 bases; unmatched bases: 13. This CDR3 has 14 residues. CDR1 is SQVTM and CDR2 is ANQGSEA in the germline V gene. CDR3 nucleotides: TGCAGCGCAAGCGGGGGGCCCCAGAATGGCGAGCAGTACTTC. Translating it yields CSASGGPQNGEQYF.

This clonotype was detected only a few times. V usage is TRBV7-9 and J usage is TRBJ2-3; 9 nucleotides align to TRBD2. CDR3 length: 15 amino acids. Per germline, CDR1 SEHNR and CDR2 FQNEAQ (reference sequence). Trimming removed 5 bases from V and 0 bases from J; junction bases left unmatched: 3. The CDR3 loop reads CASSRGGASTDTQYF. In DNA, the CDR3 is TGTGCCAGCAGCCGCGGGGGGGCTAGCACAGATACGCAGTATTTT.

The rearrangement uses TRBV6-5 and TRBJ2-7, with 7 bases fitting TRBD1. Germline trimming cut 6 bases from V and 1 base from J; bases unmatched to any gene: 9. The germline gives CDR1 MNHEY, CDR2 SVGAGI. This CDR3 contains 15 residues. This chain's CDR3 is CASSPRDSRSYEQYF. CDR3 bases: TGTGCCAGCAGCCCCCGGGACAGCAGATCCTACGAGCAGTACTTC.

This clonotype was counted ten times or more. V and J are TRBV9 and TRBJ2-2; 9 nucleotides match TRBD2. After removal of 0 bases from V and 2 bases from J, the junction contained 2 bases not matched to a gene. The CDR3 runs 16 residues. CDR1 and CDR2 (germline): SGDLS, YYNGEE. CDR3 sequence: CASSVELAGNTGELFF. CDR3 nucleotide sequence: TGTGCCAGCAGCGTAGAACTAGCGGGTAACACCGGGGAGCTGTTTTTT.